Each of the 28 T cell receptor beta chains below was sequenced from the same sample in a study of monozygotic twins with inflammatory bowel disease (dated by TCRdb to the late 2010s). The library was made by 5' RACE. Sequencing instrument: Illumina HiSeq 2500. The reads went through TCRdb reprocessing, and each CDR3 protein sequence gets one entry with no DNA. The sample's table lists a count of approximately 420,000 distinct CDR3 sequences. The ten largest make up less than 2.5% of the sample. The sequenced material came from blood. These receptor sequences come from a human donor with ulcerative colitis or Crohn's disease, or a healthy co-twin of an affected twin (not recorded which).

The genes are TRBV3-1 and TRBJ1-1; TCRdb names TRBD1, which stays unverified in the absence of DNA. This CDR3 contains 14 residues. CDR1 LGHDT and CDR2 YNNKEL come from the germline V gene (reference sequence). This CDR3 reads CASSQVGGGTEAFF.

This chain links TRBV20-1 with TRBJ2-1; the TRBD2 assignment by TCRdb is unverifiable without DNA. Per the germline V gene, CDR1 is DFQATT and CDR2 is SNEGSKA (reference sequence). CDR3 size: 13 residues. CDR3: CSASRTSGGEQFF.

V gene TRBV5-4 combines with J gene TRBJ2-2; absent DNA, TCRdb's TRBD1 call cannot be checked. The CDR3 totals 17 residues. CDR1 and CDR2 (germline): SGHNT, YYREEE (reference sequence). CDR3 sequence: CASSTPLRGLNTGELFF. The full variable domain, completed using reference TRBV5-4 and TRBJ2-2, is ETGVTQSPTHLIKTRGQQVTLRCSSQSGHNTVSWYQQALGQGPQFIFQYYREEENGRGNFPPRFSGLQFPNYSSELNVNALELDDSALYLCASSTPLRGLNTGELFFGEGSRLTVL.

The CDR3 loop is CAAGANHNYGYTF. This rearrangement joins TRBV10-3 to TRBJ1-2; lacking DNA, the TRBD1 call made by TCRdb goes unchecked. Germline V CDR1 and CDR2: ENHRY, SYGVKD. The CDR3 totals 13 residues.

The chain combines TRBV10-3 with TRBJ1-2; absent DNA, TCRdb's TRBD1 call cannot be checked. Germline CDR1 reads ENHRY; CDR2 reads SYGVKD. The CDR3 is 13 residues long. The CDR3 region is CAISVDRGKGYTF.

V is TRBV7-2 and J is TRBJ2-3; there is no DNA to check the TCRdb D call of TRBD2. Germline V CDR1 and CDR2: SGHTA, FQGNSA. The CDR3 runs 16 residues. CDR3 sequence: CASSLASGRELDTQYF.

This rearrangement joins TRBV5-1 to TRBJ1-3. This CDR3 region has 16 residues. The germline V gene has CDR1 SGHRS and CDR2 YFSETQ. CDR3 residues: CASSPYDRASGNTIYF.

The chain couples TRBV10-3 to TRBJ2-5. This CDR3 comprises 13 residues. Germline V gives CDR1 ENHRY, CDR2 SYGVKD. The CDR3 reads CAISEREKETQYF.

The V and J genes are TRBV7-2 and TRBJ1-1; as DNA is missing, the TRBD1 call by TCRdb cannot be tested. CDR3 size: 18 residues. The germline gives CDR1 SGHTA, CDR2 FQGNSA. The CDR3 sequence is CASSSRRLGAGRNTEAFF.

This sequence joins TRBV9 and TRBJ2-7. The CDR3 is 14 amino acids. Germline-derived CDR1 and CDR2 are SGDLS and YYNGEE. The CDR3 sequence is CASSPTSRLGEQYF.

J is TRBJ2-2 and V is TRBV9; TCRdb's D call, TRBD1, is unchecked because there is no DNA. Per germline, CDR1 SGDLS and CDR2 YYNGEE. The CDR3 sequence is 13 residues long. CDR3 residues: CASSVGGAGELFF.

The V gene is TRBV12-3 or TRBV12-4, the J gene TRBJ2-7. This CDR3 contains 12 residues. This chain's CDR3 is CASRSDGYEQYF.

The rearrangement uses TRBV5-5 and TRBJ1-2. The CDR3 totals 13 residues. CDR1 is SGHKS, CDR2 YYEKEE, per germline (reference sequence). The CDR3 is CASSLGRIYGYTF.

J is TRBJ2-1 and V is TRBV20-1; without DNA, the TCRdb call of TRBD2 cannot be checked. The length of the CDR3 is 17 residues. Germline CDR1 and CDR2: DFQATT and SNEGSKA (reference sequence). The CDR3 sequence: CSAPLAGAPLPNNEQFF.

The chain carries TRBV6-1 and TRBJ2-3. The germline V gene has CDR1 MNHNS and CDR2 SASEGT. CDR3 length equals 14 residues. The CDR3: CASSEGYHTDTQYF.

Here the CDR3 reads CASSYRGATDTQYF. The chain uses TRBV6-5 and TRBJ2-3; there is no DNA to check the TCRdb D call of TRBD1. The germline V gene has CDR1 MNHEY and CDR2 SVGAGI. This CDR3 comprises 14 residues.

The V gene is TRBV6-1, the J gene TRBJ2-7. Germline V CDR1 and CDR2: MNHNS, SASEGT. This CDR3 has 13 amino acids. The CDR3 loop reads CASTGQGSYEQYF.

The J gene is TRBJ2-5, the V gene TRBV20-1. The CDR3 extends over 13 amino acids. Germline V gene data show CDR1 as DFQATT and CDR2 as SNEGSKA (reference sequence). The CDR3: CSAQDAIMETQYF.

The rearrangement uses TRBV12-3 or TRBV12-4 and TRBJ1-1; TCRdb's assignment of TRBD1 cannot be checked, as there is no DNA. The CDR3 is made up of 13 amino acids. The CDR3 loop reads CASSPWGRAEAFF.

V gene TRBV10-3 combines with J gene TRBJ2-5; lacking DNA, the TRBD2 call made by TCRdb goes unchecked. This CDR3 comprises 15 residues. Germline CDR1 and CDR2: ENHRY and SYGVKD. This CDR3 reads CAISEGLAAQETQYF.

V is TRBV30 and J is TRBJ1-4; TCRdb lists TRBD1, though no DNA is available to test this call. The CDR3 is 14 amino acids. From germline, CDR1 is GTSNPN and CDR2 SVGIG (reference sequence). CDR3 in amino acids: CAWSPGSWLEKLFF.

This chain joins TRBV20-1 and TRBJ2-7; the TCRdb call, TRBD1, lacks DNA for checking. This CDR3 has 15 residues. The V gene's germline CDR1 is DFQATT and CDR2 SNEGSKA (reference sequence). CDR3 sequence reads: CSAIHRQGSSYEQYF.

This rearrangement joins TRBV4-2 to TRBJ2-2. The CDR3 covers 16 residues. CDR1 is LGHNA, CDR2 YNFKEQ, per germline. The CDR3 protein is CASSQDQVTNTGELFF.

The gene calls are TRBV5-1 and TRBJ2-3. Germline CDR1 SGHRS, CDR2 YFSETQ. The CDR3 extends over 13 amino acids. The CDR3 sequence: CASSLEAVDTQYF.

The V and J genes are TRBV2 and TRBJ2-7; the TRBD2 assignment by TCRdb is unverifiable without DNA. Germline-derived CDR1 and CDR2 are SNHLY and FYNNEI. This CDR3 contains 14 residues. The CDR3 loop reads CASNGLAGGPEQYF.

This chain links TRBV14 with TRBJ2-7; TCRdb names TRBD1, which stays unverified in the absence of DNA. CDR3 length equals 14 residues. Germline V gene data show CDR1 as SGHDN and CDR2 as FVKESK. The CDR3 sequence: CASSQGRGRVEQYF.

The rearrangement links TRBV5-1 to TRBJ2-2; the D gene TCRdb calls, TRBD2, cannot be checked with no DNA. The CDR3 sequence is 15 residues long. The germline V gene has CDR1 SGHRS and CDR2 YFSETQ. CDR3 loop: CASSLGTFGSGELFF.

This chain connects TRBV6-2 or TRBV6-3 to TRBJ2-2. CDR1 and CDR2 from the germline V gene are MNHEY and SVGEGT. The CDR3 covers 14 residues. The chain's CDR3 is CASSQAWGTGELFF.